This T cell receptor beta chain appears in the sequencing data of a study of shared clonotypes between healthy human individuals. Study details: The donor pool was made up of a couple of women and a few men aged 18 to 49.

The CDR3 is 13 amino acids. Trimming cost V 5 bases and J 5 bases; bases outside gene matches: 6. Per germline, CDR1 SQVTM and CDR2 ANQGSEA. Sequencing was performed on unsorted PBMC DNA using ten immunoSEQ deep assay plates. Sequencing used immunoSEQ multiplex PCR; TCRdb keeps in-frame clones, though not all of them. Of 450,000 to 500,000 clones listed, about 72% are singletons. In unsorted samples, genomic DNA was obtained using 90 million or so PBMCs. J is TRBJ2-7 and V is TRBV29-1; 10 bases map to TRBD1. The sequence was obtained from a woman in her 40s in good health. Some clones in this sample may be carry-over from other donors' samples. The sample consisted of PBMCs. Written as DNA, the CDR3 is TGCAGCGTTTCCCCCGGGACAGGGGACGAGCAGTACTTC. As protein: CSVSPGTGDEQYF.